This T cell receptor (beta chain) was captured by sequencing in a study of shared clonotypes between healthy human individuals. Study results and caveats: For naive CD4 cells, around 5% of clonotypes were shared across a handful of donors.

CDR1 and CDR2 (germline): MDHEN, SYDVKM. The CDR3 is made up of 13 amino acids. Trimming shortened V by 8 bases and J by 5 bases, and 12 bases separated the two germline ends. Points on this clone: Its antigen remains unknown.

TCRdb's table, derived via immunoSEQ multiplex PCR, lists solely in-frame clones and lacks some. The repertoire includes hundreds of thousands of clones, around 95% of them detected once, and over 0.09% sits in the top ten. Terminally differentiated effector memory CD45RA+ cells were excluded by CCR7 positive selection of CD45RO-negative cells. The clonotype was recovered from a woman aged 25 to 45 in good health. The chain links TRBV28 to TRBJ2-2, with unresolved D. Sequencing was performed on naive CD8+ T cells sorted from blood. CDR3 sequence reads: CASVAEITGELFF. CDR3 nucleotides: TGTGCCAGCGTGGCCGAGATAACCGGGGAGCTGTTTTTT.